This T cell receptor beta chain was found in a study of T-cell memory formation after mild COVID-19. Overall study findings and caveats: Shrinking CD4+ clones were chiefly CM and EM; CD8+ ones were chiefly EMRA. The appearance of some responding clones in pre-infection memory suggested that cross-reactive memory joined. CD4+ bias marked clones expanding day 15 to 37, unlike balanced contracting clones.

Constant-segment-primed 5'RACE gave TCR alpha and TCR beta cDNA libraries with sample barcodes and UMIs. Using its own MiXCR run on the 5' RACE reads, TCRdb lists one record per CDR3 protein. The sample has under 550,000 distinct CDR3 sequences, around a sixth seen once; the top ten hold approximately 13%. This CDR3 spans 18 amino acids. Germline loops: CDR1 DFQATT, CDR2 SNEGSKA (reference sequence). V trimming: 0 bases; J trimming: 2 bases; junction bases outside the gene matches: 9. This clonotype was detected only a few times. Its antigen is not known. The specimen was PBMCs or a T cell subset sorted from them (not recorded which). This chain uses TRBV20-1 with TRBJ2-3, with 12 bases lining up with TRBD2. The clonotype comes from an adult woman who had mild COVID-19 (a few samples of this study predate the infection). Cell type and time point are not known. The CDR3 DNA reads as TGCAGTGCTAGAGACCCCGGGCTAGCGGGGGGGTTCACAGATACGCAGTATTTT. Its protein is CSARDPGLAGGFTDTQYF.